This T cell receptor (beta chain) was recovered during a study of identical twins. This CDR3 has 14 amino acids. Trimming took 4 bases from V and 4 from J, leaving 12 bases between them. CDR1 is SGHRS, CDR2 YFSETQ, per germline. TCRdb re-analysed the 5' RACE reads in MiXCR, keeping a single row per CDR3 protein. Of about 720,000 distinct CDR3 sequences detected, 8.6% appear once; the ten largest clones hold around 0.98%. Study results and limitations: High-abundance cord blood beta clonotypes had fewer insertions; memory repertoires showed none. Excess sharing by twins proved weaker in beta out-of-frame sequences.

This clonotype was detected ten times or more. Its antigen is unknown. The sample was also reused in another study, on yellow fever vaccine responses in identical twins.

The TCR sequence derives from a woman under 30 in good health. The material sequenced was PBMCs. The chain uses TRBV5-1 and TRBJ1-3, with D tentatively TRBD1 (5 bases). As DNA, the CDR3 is TGCGCCAGCAGCCCAGGAGGGGTCGGAAACACCATATATTTT. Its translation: CASSPGGVGNTIYF.